The 2 T cell receptor beta chains listed next were all sequenced from one sample in a study of read filtering for tumor transcriptome and immune sequencing (TCRdb year 2020). The data were produced on an Illumina HiSeq 4000. Starting from roughly 0.4 ug RNA, TCR libraries were constructed with the Immunoverse kit using molecular barcoded adaptors that cover the alpha/delta and beta/gamma chains. The public sequencing data were trimmed at Q25 with fastp and processed into clonotypes with MiXCR by TCRdb, which kept only in-frame beta chains. When rows share a CDR3 protein, they turn into one entry using the most common DNA and genes. The sample records 100,000 to 150,000 distinct CDR3 sequences, approximately 12% of which are singletons. The ten biggest clones cover 9.5% to 11% of the sample. Specimen: a population of CD138-negative cells sorted from bone marrow. In light of the paper, this sample's cell subset or site label describes: bone marrow mononuclear cells depleted of CD138+ plasma/myeloma cells by negative magnetic selection. The receptors here all came from a donor at least 40 years old with multiple myeloma.

About this clonotype itself: This may be a read error, as it is one base from a much larger clone. The chain couples TRBV27 to TRBJ2-2; no clear D. This CDR3 is 15 amino acids long. Germline V lookup: CDR1 MNHEY, CDR2 SMNVEV (reference sequence). V lost 1 base and J 1 base, leaving 7 bases between the germline ends. CDR3 region: CASSLWTRNTGELFF. CDR3 in DNA: TGTGCCAGCAGTTTATGGACGCGGAACACCGGGGAGCTGTTTTTT.

The sample holds many counts of this clonotype. The chain has TRBV30 and TRBJ1-1; the D gene is possibly TRBD1 (5 bases). Germline V gives CDR1 GTSNPN, CDR2 SVGIG (reference sequence). Trimming removed 3 bases at V and 1 base at J, with 9 bases between. This CDR3 has 13 amino acids. This chain's CDR3 is CAWSPTGNTEAFF. CDR3 bases: TGTGCCTGGAGCCCAACAGGGAACACTGAAGCTTTCTTT.